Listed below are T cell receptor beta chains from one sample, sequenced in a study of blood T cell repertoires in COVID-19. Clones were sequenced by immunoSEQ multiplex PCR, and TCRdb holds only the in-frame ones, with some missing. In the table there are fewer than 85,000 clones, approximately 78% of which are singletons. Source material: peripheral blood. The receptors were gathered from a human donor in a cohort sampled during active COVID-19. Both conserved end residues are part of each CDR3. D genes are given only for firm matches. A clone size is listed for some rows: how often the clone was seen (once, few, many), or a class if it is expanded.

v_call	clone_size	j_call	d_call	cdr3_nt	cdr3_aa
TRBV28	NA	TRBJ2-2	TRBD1	TGTGCCAGCAGCACGACAGGGCAGGACACCGGGGAGCTGTTTTTT	CASSTTGQDTGELFF
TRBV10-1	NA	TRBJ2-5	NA	TGCGCCAGCAGTGAGTCGACGAACGGGGCCCAGTACTTC	CASSESTNGAQYF
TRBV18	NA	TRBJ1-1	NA	TGTGCCAGCTCATCGGACTCAGTGCGAACTGAAGCTTTCTTT	CASSSDSVRTEAFF
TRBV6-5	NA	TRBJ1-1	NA	TGTGCCAGCAGACTCGGGACATCTGGAGCTTTCTTT	CASRLGTSGAFF
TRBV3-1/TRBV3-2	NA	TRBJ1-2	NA	TGTGCCAGCAGCCCATGGACAGACTACTATGGCTACACCTTC	CASSPWTDYYGYTF
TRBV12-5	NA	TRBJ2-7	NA	TGTGCTAGTGGTATCCGTTACGAGCAGTACTTC	CASGIRYEQYF
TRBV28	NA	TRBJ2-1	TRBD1	TGTGCCAGCAGTCGACCGGCTTCTTGGACAGGGGGTAATGAGCAGTTCTTC	CASSRPASWTGGNEQFF
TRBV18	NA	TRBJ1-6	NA	TGTGCCAGCTCACCATCTACAGGATACTATAATTCACCCCTCCACTTT	CASSPSTGYYNSPLHF
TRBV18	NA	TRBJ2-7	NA	TGTGCCAGCTCACCGGACGGGATTCCCTACGAGCAGTACTTC	CASSPDGIPYEQYF
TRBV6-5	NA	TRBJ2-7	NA	TGTGCCAGCAGTTACCCCAGCGGGCCCCTAGGATACGAGCAGTACTTC	CASSYPSGPLGYEQYF
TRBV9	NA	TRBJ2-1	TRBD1	TGTGCCAGCAGCCCCCAGACAGGGAGCTACCTCTACAATGAGCAGTTCTTC	CASSPQTGSYLYNEQFF
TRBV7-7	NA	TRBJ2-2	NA	TGTGCTAGCAGCTTAGGGACACTAGCTAACACCGGGGAGCTGTTTTTT	CASSLGTLANTGELFF
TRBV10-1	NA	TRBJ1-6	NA	TGCGCCAGCAGTGAAGGGGGGGCTTCACCCCTCCACTTT	CASSEGGASPLHF
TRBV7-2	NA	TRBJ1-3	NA	TGTGCCACGGGGGGGGGATCCGCTGGAAACACCATATATTTT	CATGGGSAGNTIYF
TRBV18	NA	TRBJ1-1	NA	TGTGCCAGCTCACCAATTCAGACAGGCAGGAACACTGAAGCTTTCTTT	CASSPIQTGRNTEAFF
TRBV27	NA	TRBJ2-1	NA	TGTGCCACCCGTGATACGGGTTACAATGAGCAGTTCTTC	CATRDTGYNEQFF
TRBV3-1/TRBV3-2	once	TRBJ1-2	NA	TGTGCCAGCAGCCCCGCCAGGAGGGCCGGTGGCTACACCTTC	CASSPARRAGGYTF
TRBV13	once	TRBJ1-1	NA	TGTGCCAGCAGCTTAAAGGTCGGACTGGGGTCTGAAGCTTTCTTT	CASSLKVGLGSEAFF
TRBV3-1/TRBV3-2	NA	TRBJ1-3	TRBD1	TGTGCCAGCAGCGACAATGAGGGGGCGTCTGGAAACACCATATATTTT	CASSDNEGASGNTIYF
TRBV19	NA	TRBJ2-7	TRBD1	TGTGCCAGTAGGGGGGGCCGGGACAGGGCGATCGAGCAGTACTTC	CASRGGRDRAIEQYF
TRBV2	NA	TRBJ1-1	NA	TGTGCCAGCAGTCACCGCCGGGACGGGGGGTACACTGAAGCTTTCTTT	CASSHRRDGGYTEAFF
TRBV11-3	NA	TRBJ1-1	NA	TGTGCCAGCACCGCCAGGACGGGGGTTACTGAAGCTTTCTTT	CASTARTGVTEAFF
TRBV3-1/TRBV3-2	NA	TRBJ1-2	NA	TGTGCCAGCAGGGCTTACCAGGGGGGCTACACCTTC	CASRAYQGGYTF
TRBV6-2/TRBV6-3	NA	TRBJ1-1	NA	TGTGCCAGCAGTTACATTGGGGGCGCCGCTGAAGCTTTCTTT	CASSYIGGAAEAFF
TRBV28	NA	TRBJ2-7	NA	TGTGCCAGCAGGGGGACTGGCTACGAGCAGTACTTC	CASRGTGYEQYF
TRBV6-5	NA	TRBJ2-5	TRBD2	TGTGCCAGCAGTTACGGCGGGGGGGCCCAAGAGACCCAGTACTTC	CASSYGGGAQETQYF
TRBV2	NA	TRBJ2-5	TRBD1	TGTGCCAGCAGTTGGACAGGACTCCAAGAGACCCAGTACTTC	CASSWTGLQETQYF
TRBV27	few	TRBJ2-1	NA	TGTGCCAGCAGTCCCAGGGACTTCTCCTACAATGAGCAGTTCTTC	CASSPRDFSYNEQFF
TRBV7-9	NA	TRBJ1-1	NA	TGTGCCAGCAGCTTATATAGTGGGAACACTGAAGCTTTCTTT	CASSLYSGNTEAFF
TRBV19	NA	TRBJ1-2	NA	TGTGCCAGTAGTACACAGAGCTATGGCTACACCTTC	CASSTQSYGYTF
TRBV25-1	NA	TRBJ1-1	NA	TGTGCCAGCAGTGAGGGGGGGGCCCGAGGAACTGAAGCTTTCTTT	CASSEGGARGTEAFF
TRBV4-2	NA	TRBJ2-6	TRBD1	TGTGCCAGCAGCTCCCAGGGGGCTAACTCTGGGGCCAACGTCCTGACTTTC	CASSSQGANSGANVLTF
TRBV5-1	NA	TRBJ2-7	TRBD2	TGCGCCAGCAGCTTGGGTCTAGCGGGGATGAGTTACGAGCAGTACTTC	CASSLGLAGMSYEQYF
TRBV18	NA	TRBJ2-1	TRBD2	TGTGCCAGCTCACCAACTAGCGGGGGGGGATACAATGAGCAGTTCTTC	CASSPTSGGGYNEQFF
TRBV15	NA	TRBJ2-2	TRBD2	TGTGCCACCAGCAGAGTCGGGGGGGGGCCCACCGGGGAGCTGTTTTTT	CATSRVGGGPTGELFF
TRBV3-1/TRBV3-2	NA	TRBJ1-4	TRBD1	TGTGCCAGCAGCTTACTGACAGGGAGTAGTGAAAAACTGTTTTTT	CASSLLTGSSEKLFF
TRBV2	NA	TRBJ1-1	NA	TGTGCCAGCAGTGCGACAGGAGTAGTTGGGGCTTTCTTT	CASSATGVVGAFF
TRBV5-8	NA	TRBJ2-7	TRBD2	TGTGCCAGCAGCCGTATAGCGGGGGGTTCCTACGAGCAGTACTTC	CASSRIAGGSYEQYF
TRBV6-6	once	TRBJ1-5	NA	TGTGCCAGCAGTACCCCGGGGGGTTATAGCAATCAGCCCCAGCATTTT	CASSTPGGYSNQPQHF
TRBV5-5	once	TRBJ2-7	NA	TGTGCCAGCAGCCTGTGGGCGGGGCTCTCCTACGAGCAGTACTTC	CASSLWAGLSYEQYF
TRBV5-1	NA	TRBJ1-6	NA	TGCGCCAGCAGCTTGGCCGGCTATAATTCACCCCTCCACTTT	CASSLAGYNSPLHF
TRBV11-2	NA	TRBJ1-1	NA	TGTGCCAGCAGCCCCGACAGTAGGACGAACACTGAAGCTTTCTTT	CASSPDSRTNTEAFF